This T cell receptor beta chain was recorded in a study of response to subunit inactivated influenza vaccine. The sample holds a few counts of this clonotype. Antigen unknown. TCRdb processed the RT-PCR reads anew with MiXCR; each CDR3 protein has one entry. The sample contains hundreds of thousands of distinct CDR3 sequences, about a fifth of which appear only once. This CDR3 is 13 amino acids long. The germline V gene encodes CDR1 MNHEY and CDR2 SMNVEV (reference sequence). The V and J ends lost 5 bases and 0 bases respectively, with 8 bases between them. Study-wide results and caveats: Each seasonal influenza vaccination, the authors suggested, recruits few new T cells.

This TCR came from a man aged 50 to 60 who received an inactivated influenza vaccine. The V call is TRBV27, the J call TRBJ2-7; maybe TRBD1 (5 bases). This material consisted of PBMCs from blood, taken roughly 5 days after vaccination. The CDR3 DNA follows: TGTGCCAGCAGTATACAGGCCTCCTACGAGCAGTACTTC. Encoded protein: CASSIQASYEQYF.